A selection of T cell receptor beta chains follows, all from one sample in a study of blood T cell repertoires in COVID-19. Here immunoSEQ multiplex PCR was the method, and the copy in TCRdb shows in-frame clones only, minus some. The sample has 200,000 to 250,000 clones, about 90% seen once. The sequenced material came from peripheral blood. All receptors come from a man aged 25-40 years with COVID-19, enrolled during active disease. Each CDR3 is given without its conserved first and last residue. Fields, in order: V gene, J gene, D gene, clone size, CDR3 protein. D genes are given only for firm matches. Expanded clones are given a class, and other clones once, few, many or no size at all.

>TRBV2|TRBJ2-2|.|.
ASRRTDTGELF
>TRBV3-1/TRBV3-2|TRBJ2-1|.|.
ASSRSESSYNEQF
>TRBV6-1|TRBJ1-1|TRBD1|.
ASSEAYRGNTEAF
>TRBV24-1|TRBJ2-3|TRBD2|.
ATSDLTSGPFSSTDTQY
>TRBV2|TRBJ2-5|TRBD2|.
ASQWASGQETQY
>TRBV19|TRBJ1-1|TRBD1|.
ASSPDRGNTEAF
>TRBV7-8|TRBJ1-4|TRBD1|few
ASSFRDRGLTNEKLF
>TRBV4-2|TRBJ1-2|.|.
ASSQAINEVDGYT
>TRBV4-1|TRBJ2-7|TRBD2|.
ASSQGRLAGAYEQY
>TRBV19|TRBJ2-5|.|.
ASATGYQETQY
>TRBV27|TRBJ2-2|.|.
ASSYQSGTGELF
>TRBV28|TRBJ2-1|TRBD2|.
ASSPPGLAGVSNEQF
>TRBV15|TRBJ2-7|TRBD1|.
ATSRDRGAEEQY
>TRBV7-2|TRBJ2-1|TRBD2|once
ASSSGLAPNEQF
>TRBV6-5|TRBJ1-1|.|.
ASSYSSIVDTEAF
>TRBV18|TRBJ1-4|.|.
ASSPSTFTTTNEKLF
>TRBV29-1|TRBJ2-3|.|.
SVGDLVFRDTQY
>TRBV28|TRBJ2-1|.|once
ASSSGGSSYNEQF
>TRBV7-2|TRBJ2-3|.|.
ASSQDGGGIDTQY
>TRBV2|TRBJ1-5|TRBD1|.
ASSEYRGPNQPQH
>TRBV6-5|TRBJ1-5|TRBD1|.
ASSYSRGSGQPQH
>TRBV9|TRBJ2-2|TRBD2|once
ASSVGHGGAVGELF
>TRBV6-1|TRBJ2-3|.|once
ASTPAGTDTQY
>TRBV5-4|TRBJ2-2|TRBD2|.
ASSSQGGPGELF
>TRBV15|TRBJ2-7|TRBD1|.
ATHEGTGGIYEQY
>TRBV10-2|TRBJ1-6|.|.
ASSYSAGAGIGDSPLH
>TRBV28|TRBJ1-5|.|.
ATESPGGDQPQH
>TRBV5-6|TRBJ1-6|.|.
ASSLLGVNSPLH
>TRBV2|TRBJ1-5|.|.
AIQGVHNQPQH
>TRBV7-8|TRBJ2-2|TRBD2|.
ASSSRTSGAHTGELF
>TRBV19|TRBJ1-1|.|.
ASKQGEENTEAF
>TRBV28|TRBJ1-1|.|.
ASIYRETEAF
>TRBV18|TRBJ1-1|.|.
ASSMTVGTEAF
>TRBV29-1|TRBJ2-1|TRBD2|once
SFGGTSGTNEQF
>TRBV5-1|TRBJ1-2|TRBD1|.
ASTLTGRGYGYT
>TRBV5-8|TRBJ1-5|TRBD1|.
ASSLRGQGQPQH
>TRBV6-2/TRBV6-3|TRBJ1-5|.|.
ASSYGPFVLDQPQH
>TRBV29-1|TRBJ2-5|TRBD2|.
SVGGLAGQETQY
>TRBV14|TRBJ1-2|.|.
ASSQATWADGYT
>TRBV19|TRBJ2-7|.|.
ASSHGGLGGEQY
>TRBV7-2|TRBJ2-2|.|.
ASDRDNTGELF
>TRBV6-5|TRBJ1-2|.|.
ASSYNQGIDYGYT